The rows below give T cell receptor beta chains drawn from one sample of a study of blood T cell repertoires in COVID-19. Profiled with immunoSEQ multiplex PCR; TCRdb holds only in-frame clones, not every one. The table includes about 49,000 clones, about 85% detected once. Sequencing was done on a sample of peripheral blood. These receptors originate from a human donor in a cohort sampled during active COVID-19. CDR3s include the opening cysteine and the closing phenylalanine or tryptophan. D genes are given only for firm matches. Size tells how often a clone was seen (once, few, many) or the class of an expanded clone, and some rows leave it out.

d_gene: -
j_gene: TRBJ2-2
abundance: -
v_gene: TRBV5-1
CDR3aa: CASKGGALDPNTGELFF
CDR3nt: TGCGCCAGCAAGGGGGGGGCCTTGGACCCGAACACCGGGGAGCTGTTTTTT

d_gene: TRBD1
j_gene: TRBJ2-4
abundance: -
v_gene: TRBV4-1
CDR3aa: CASRGTGTGQNIQYF
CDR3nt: TGCGCCAGCAGGGGGACCGGGACAGGGCAAAACATTCAGTACTTC

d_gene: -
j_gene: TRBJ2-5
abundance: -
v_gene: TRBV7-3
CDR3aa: CASSPQGKETQYF
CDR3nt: TGTGCCAGCAGCCCCCAGGGAAAAGAGACCCAGTACTTC

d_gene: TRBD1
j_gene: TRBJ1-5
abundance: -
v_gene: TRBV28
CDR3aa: CASSLWTGAGYQPQHF
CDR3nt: TGTGCCAGCAGTCTCTGGACAGGGGCAGGGTATCAGCCCCAGCATTTT

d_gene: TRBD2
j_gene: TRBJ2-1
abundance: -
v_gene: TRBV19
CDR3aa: CASSRGTGTSTTYNEQFF
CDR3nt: TGTGCCAGTAGTAGAGGGACCGGGACTAGTACCACCTACAATGAGCAGTTCTTC

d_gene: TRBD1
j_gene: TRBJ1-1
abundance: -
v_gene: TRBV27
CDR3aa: CATKPTGDTTEAFF
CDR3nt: TGTGCCACCAAGCCGACAGGGGATACAACTGAAGCTTTCTTT

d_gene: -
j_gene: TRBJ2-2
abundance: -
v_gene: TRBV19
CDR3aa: CASSIWGTTNAGELFF
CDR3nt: TGTGCCAGTAGTATATGGGGGACAACAAACGCCGGGGAGCTGTTTTTT

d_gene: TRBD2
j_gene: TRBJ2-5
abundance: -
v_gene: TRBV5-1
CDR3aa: CASSLSTSGVGTQYF
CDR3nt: TGCGCCAGCAGCTTGTCGACTAGCGGGGTGGGGACCCAGTACTTC

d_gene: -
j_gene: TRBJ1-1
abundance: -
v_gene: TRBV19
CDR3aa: CASMGQRLNTEAFF
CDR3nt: TGTGCCAGTATGGGTCAGCGACTGAACACTGAAGCTTTCTTT

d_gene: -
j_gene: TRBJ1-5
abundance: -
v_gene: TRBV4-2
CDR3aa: CASSRRSGNSNQPQHF
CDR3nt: TGTGCCAGCAGCCGCCGCAGCGGGAACAGCAATCAGCCCCAGCATTTT

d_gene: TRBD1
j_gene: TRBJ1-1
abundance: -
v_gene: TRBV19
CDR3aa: CASRGDRENTEAFF
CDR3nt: TGTGCCAGTAGGGGGGACAGGGAGAACACTGAAGCTTTCTTT

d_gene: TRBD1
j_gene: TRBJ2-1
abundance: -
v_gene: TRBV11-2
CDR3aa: CASSPLRDRYYNEQFF
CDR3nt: TGTGCCAGCAGCCCCCTAAGGGACAGATACTACAATGAGCAGTTCTTC

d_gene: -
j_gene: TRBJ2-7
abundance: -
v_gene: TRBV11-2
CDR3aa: CASSLVTYEQYF
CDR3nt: TGTGCCAGCAGCTTAGTAACCTACGAGCAGTACTTC

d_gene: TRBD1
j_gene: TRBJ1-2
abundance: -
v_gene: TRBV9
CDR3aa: CASSKTGAGEGGYTF
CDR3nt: TGTGCCAGCAGCAAGACAGGGGCCGGCGAGGGTGGCTACACCTTC

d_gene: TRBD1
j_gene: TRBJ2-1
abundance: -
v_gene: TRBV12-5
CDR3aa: CASGLGQGAGNEQFF
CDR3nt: TGTGCTAGTGGCCTTGGACAGGGGGCTGGTAATGAGCAGTTCTTC

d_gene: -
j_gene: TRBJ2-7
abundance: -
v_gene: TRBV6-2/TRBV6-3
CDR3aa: CASSYGDSREEQYF
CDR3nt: TGTGCCAGCAGTTACGGGGACAGTCGGGAGGAGCAGTACTTC

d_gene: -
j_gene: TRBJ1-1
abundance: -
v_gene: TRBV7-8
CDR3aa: CASSLDYMRTEAFF
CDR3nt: TGTGCCAGCAGCCTAGATTACATGAGGACTGAAGCTTTCTTT

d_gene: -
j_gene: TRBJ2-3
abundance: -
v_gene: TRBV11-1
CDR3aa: CASSRLQVVTDTQYF
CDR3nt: TGTGCCAGCAGTCGATTACAAGTCGTCACAGATACGCAGTATTTT

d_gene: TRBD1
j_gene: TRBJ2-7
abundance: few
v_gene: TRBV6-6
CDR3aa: CASSYSKDRGRLEQYF
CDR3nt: TGTGCCAGCAGTTACTCGAAGGACAGGGGACGTCTCGAGCAGTACTTC

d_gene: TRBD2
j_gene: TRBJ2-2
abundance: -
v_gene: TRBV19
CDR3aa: CASKSGGPVGELFF
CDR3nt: TGTGCCAGCAAATCGGGAGGGCCGGTCGGGGAGCTGTTTTTT